The next 32 T cell receptor beta chains were all read from a single sample in a study of early T cells in non-severe SARS-CoV-2 infection. TCRdb independently ran MiXCR on the 5' RACE reads; one entry per CDR3 protein. The sample yields about 110,000 distinct CDR3 sequences, roughly 11% seen once. The sequenced material came from whole blood. These receptors were collected from an adult who was a healthcare worker with PCR-confirmed SARS-CoV-2 infection or an uninfected control (not recorded which).

This clonotype was recorded many times. The V and J genes are TRBV5-6 and TRBJ1-4; D unresolved. V shed 5 bases and J shed 0 bases, with 8 bases lying between them. The length of the CDR3 is 14 residues. The germline gives CDR1 SGHDT, CDR2 YYEEEE. CDR3 DNA sequence: TGTGCCAGCAGAAGGACGGCAACTAATGAAAAACTGTTTTTT. Encoded protein: CASRRTATNEKLFF.

The chain uses TRBV19 and TRBJ1-5, with D unclear. The CDR3 spans 16 residues. Germline V gene lookup returns CDR1 LNHDA and CDR2 SQIVND (reference sequence). V lost 7 bases, J lost 0 bases, and 16 bases lay in between. As DNA, the CDR3 is TGTGCCAGTATCCCAAGCCCTCGAGGTAGCAATCAGCCCCAGCATTTT. Residues: CASIPSPRGSNQPQHF.

This clonotype has a count of ten or more. This chain uses TRBV20-1 with TRBJ2-1, with 7 bases identical to TRBD2. Looked up from germline, CDR1 is DFQATT and CDR2 is SNEGSKA (reference sequence). CDR3 length: 16 residues. Losses at the gene ends were 3 bases for V and 5 bases for J; bases not matched to a gene: 13. The CDR3: CSARVSWRELDNEQFF. The CDR3 region has the DNA TGCAGTGCTAGGGTGTCTTGGCGGGAGCTAGACAATGAGCAGTTCTTC.

This clonotype occurred many times. The rearrangement uses TRBV6-6 and TRBJ1-4, with 7 bases that match TRBD1. Germline V gene lookup returns CDR1 MNHNY and CDR2 SVGAGI (reference sequence). Trimming removed 5 bases from V and 4 bases from J; junction bases left unmatched: 10. The CDR3 contains 16 residues. The DNA for the CDR3 is TGTGCCAGCAGTAGCCCGACAGGGCGTAATAATGAAAAACTGTTTTTT. As protein: CASSSPTGRNNEKLFF.

This clonotype was counted ten times or more. The chain combines TRBV5-5 with TRBJ1-1; the D gene is possibly TRBD1 (5 bases). This CDR3 spans 17 amino acids. V was clipped by 1 base and J by 0 bases, with 16 bases between them. In germline, CDR1 is SGHKS, CDR2 YYEKEE (reference sequence). DNA for the CDR3: TGTGCCAGCAGCTTGTTACTGATCCGGGACGTGAACACTGAAGCTTTCTTT. Residues: CASSLLLIRDVNTEAFF.

This clonotype has a handful of counts. V gene TRBV7-9 combines with J gene TRBJ2-1; 8 bases line up with TRBD2. In germline, CDR1 is SEHNR, CDR2 FQNEAQ (reference sequence). CDR3 length: 12 amino acids. Unmatched junction bases numbered 1, after V lost 2 bases and J lost 10 bases. Written as DNA, the CDR3 is TGTGCCAGCAGCTTAAGCGGGGGAGAGCAGTTCTTC. Protein: CASSLSGGEQFF.

This clonotype was observed many times. The V and J genes are TRBV20-1 and TRBJ2-1; 9 positions agree with TRBD2. Germline V CDR1 and CDR2: DFQATT, SNEGSKA (reference sequence). The V segment lost 3 bases and the J segment 5 bases; nucleotides outside the gene matches: 8. There are 15 residues in the CDR3. The CDR3 sequence: CSARAGGRVDNEQFF. The CDR3 nucleotides are TGCAGTGCTAGGGCGGGAGGGCGTGTAGACAATGAGCAGTTCTTC.

The chain combines TRBV4-3 with TRBJ2-3; tentatively, D is TRBD2 (5 bases). The CDR3 runs to 15 residues. Germline values: CDR1 LGHNA, CDR2 YSLEER. V dropped 0 bases and J dropped 4 bases, with 11 bases sitting between them. CDR3 sequence: CASSQEGRGPDTQYF. The CDR3 bases are TGCGCCAGCAGCCAAGAGGGCCGAGGGCCAGATACGCAGTATTTT.

There are a few counts of this clonotype. This rearrangement joins TRBV14 to TRBJ1-3, with D unresolved. The ends were cut back, 5 bases at V and 1 base at J, with 6 bases in the middle. Germline V CDR1 and CDR2: SGHDN, FVKESK. CDR3 length: 13 residues. The CDR3 sequence: CASSTTSGNTIYF. The CDR3 DNA sequence: TGTGCCAGCAGCACCACTTCTGGAAACACCATATATTTT.

This clonotype was observed at least ten times. This chain joins TRBV29-1 and TRBJ1-1, with 7 bases fitting TRBD1. CDR1 is SQVTM and CDR2 is ANQGSEA in the germline V gene. The CDR3 sequence is 13 residues long. Germline trimming cut 5 bases from V and 0 bases from J; bases unmatched to any gene: 3. The CDR3 reads CSVSDRLNTEAFF. Here the CDR3 DNA reads TGCAGCGTTTCGGACAGGTTGAACACTGAAGCTTTCTTT.

This clonotype was detected many times. The V call is TRBV10-1, the J call TRBJ2-7, with TRBD2 matching over 14 bases. J lost 2 bases, V lost 4 bases, and 1 base had no gene match. Germline loops: CDR1 WNHNN, CDR2 SYGVQD (reference sequence). The CDR3 contains 15 residues. CDR3 in amino acids: CASSAGLAGAYEQYF. CDR3 DNA sequence: TGCGCCAGCAGTGCGGGACTAGCGGGGGCCTACGAGCAGTACTTC.

This clonotype has at least ten counts. The CDR3 reads CSAEYRVGETQYF. In nucleotides, the CDR3 is TGCAGTGCGGAGTACAGGGTTGGAGAGACCCAGTACTTC. The V and J genes are TRBV20-1 and TRBJ2-5; D may be TRBD1 (6 bases). The CDR3 runs to 13 residues. V gave up 6 bases and J gave up 4 bases, with 15 bases separating them. From germline, CDR1 is DFQATT and CDR2 SNEGSKA (reference sequence).

The chain recombines TRBV11-2 with TRBJ2-7; D is uncertain. From germline, CDR1 is SGHAT and CDR2 FQNNGV. The germline V and J ends were trimmed by 0 bases and 6 bases, with 9 bases remaining between them. The CDR3 is 13 residues long. DNA of the CDR3: TGTGCCAGCAGCTTAGACGGGCCGGGCGAGCAGTACTTC. Translating gives CASSLDGPGEQYF.

This clonotype was counted many times. This chain joins TRBV6-2 or TRBV6-3 and TRBJ1-1, with 7 bases that match TRBD1. Germline lookup yields CDR1 MNHEY and CDR2 SVGEGT. The CDR3 contains 13 residues. The ends lost 11 bases at V and 3 bases at J; junction bases unmatched: 9. The CDR3, as DNA: TGTGCCTGCACCCGGGACAGCCACACTGAAGCTTTCTTT. Amino acid sequence: CACTRDSHTEAFF.

The table lists this clonotype with many counts. The chain combines TRBV2 with TRBJ2-7; D gene ambiguous. V lost 4 bases, J lost 6 bases, and 7 bases lay in between. The V gene's germline CDR1 is SNHLY and CDR2 FYNNEI. This CDR3 is 11 amino acids long. CDR3 in amino acids: CASSVASEQYF. The CDR3 DNA sequence: TGTGCCAGCAGTGTCGCCAGCGAGCAGTACTTC. Supplemented by reference TRBV2 and TRBJ2-7, the full variable domain reads EPEVTQTPSHQVTQMGQEVILRCVPISNHLYFYWYRQILGQKVEFLVSFYNNEISEKSEIFDDQFSVERPDGSNFTLKIRSTKLEDSAMYFCASSVASEQYFGPGTRLTVT.

This clonotype was detected ten times or more. This chain uses TRBV7-9 with TRBJ2-6; D not resolved. Germline lookup yields CDR1 SEHNR and CDR2 FQNEAQ (reference sequence). Trimming shortened V by 7 bases and J by 0 bases, and 4 bases separated the two germline ends. The CDR3 totals 13 residues. The CDR3 sequence is CASTGSGANVLTF. For the CDR3, the DNA is TGTGCCAGCACCGGCTCTGGGGCCAACGTCCTGACTTTC.

The sample holds a few counts of this clonotype. The chain uses TRBV30 and TRBJ2-2; D not certain. The CDR3 loop spans 16 amino acids. Germline CDR1 reads GTSNPN; CDR2 reads SVGIG (reference sequence). Between the trimmed V and J ends, which lost 2 bases and 6 bases, there was a span of 19 bases. The DNA for the CDR3 is TGTGCCTGGAGTCTCCCTGGCAGAACAACATCCGGGGAGCTGTTTTTT. Translating gives CAWSLPGRTTSGELFF. Complete variable domain (other parts from reference TRBV30 and TRBJ2-2): SQTIHQWPATLVQPVGSPLSLECTVEGTSNPNLYWYRQAAGRGLQLLFYSVGIGQISSEVPQNLSASRPQDRQFILSSKKLLLSDSGFYLCAWSLPGRTTSGELFFGEGSRLTVL.

In nucleotides, the CDR3 is TGTGCCAGCAGTTTTCACAGGGGATGGGAGACCCAGTACTTC. Residues: CASSFHRGWETQYF. This chain joins TRBV28 and TRBJ2-5; 7 nucleotides line up with TRBD1. V was pared by 3 bases and J by 5 bases, with 6 bases of the junction left unmatched. This CDR3 region has 14 residues. Germline CDR1 reads MDHEN; CDR2 reads SYDVKM.

This clonotype was detected ten times or more. The chain carries TRBV18 and TRBJ2-1, with D possibly being TRBD2 (6 bases). The V gene lost 2 bases and the J gene lost 7 bases, with 12 bases spanning the gap. The CDR3 contains 14 residues. Germline loops: CDR1 KGHSH, CDR2 LQKENI. CDR3 amino acids: CASSPVRGLNEQFF. The CDR3 nucleotides read TGTGCCAGCTCACCAGTTCGGGGGTTGAATGAGCAGTTCTTC.

This chain uses TRBV6-5 with TRBJ1-6; tentatively, D is TRBD1 (5 bases). Trimming cost V 2 bases and J 12 bases, with 11 bases left between them. The CDR3 has 13 residues. The germline CDR1 and CDR2 sequences are MNHEY and SVGAGI. The CDR3 region has the DNA TGTGCCAGCAGTTACGACAGTGTGGAACCCCTCCACTTT. Amino acids: CASSYDSVEPLHF.

The table lists this clonotype with a few counts. The chain uses TRBV7-9 and TRBJ2-5; D gene unclear. Germline loops: CDR1 SEHNR, CDR2 FQNEAQ (reference sequence). Trimming took off 9 bases at V and 3 bases at J, with 14 bases between the two ends. The CDR3 sequence is 13 residues long. The CDR3 nucleotides are TGTGCCAGTCCGGGCCCAACTAAAGAGACCCAGTACTTC. The encoded protein is CASPGPTKETQYF.

To note about this clonotype: A much larger clone differs by one base, so this may be a read error. The CDR3 loop is CTSSGQASTEAFF. CDR3 bases: TGTACCAGCAGTGGACAGGCGAGTACTGAAGCTTTCTTT. The chain joins TRBV6-6 to TRBJ1-1, with 7 bases matching TRBD1. The CDR3 is made up of 13 amino acids. In germline, CDR1 is MNHNY, CDR2 SVGAGI (reference sequence).

This clonotype was counted between two and nine times. The rearrangement joins TRBV20-1 to TRBJ1-1; D remains ambiguous. This CDR3 has 13 residues. Germline V gene lookup returns CDR1 DFQATT and CDR2 SNEGSKA (reference sequence). V was trimmed by 3 bases and J by 1 base, leaving 9 bases between them. CDR3 residues: CSASLATNTEAFF. For the CDR3, the DNA is TGCAGTGCTAGCCTGGCGACGAACACTGAAGCTTTCTTT.

This clonotype was seen repeatedly, ten times or more. J is TRBJ2-4 and V is TRBV5-4; possibly TRBD2 for D (5 bases). The length of the CDR3 is 13 residues. V lost 0 bases to trimming and J lost 9 bases, with 10 bases between them. Per germline, CDR1 SGHNT and CDR2 YYREEE (reference sequence). The CDR3 is CASSLEVEGIQYF. The CDR3 coding sequence is TGTGCCAGCAGCTTGGAGGTAGAGGGCATTCAGTACTTC.

In its sample, this clonotype was seen many times. The rearrangement links TRBV10-3 to TRBJ1-2; D gene uncertain. V lost 8 bases to trimming and J lost 4 bases, with 11 bases between them. Germline lookup yields CDR1 ENHRY and CDR2 SYGVKD. CDR3 length equals 12 residues. The CDR3 DNA is TGTGCCATCCCCCGGGTGCCCTATGGCTACACCTTC. Translating gives CAIPRVPYGYTF.

This clonotype was observed many times. V is TRBV7-2 and J is TRBJ1-5; D gene ambiguous. There are 14 residues in the CDR3. Trimming stripped 3 bases from V and 2 bases from J, with 8 bases between. Per the germline V gene, CDR1 is SGHTA and CDR2 is FQGNSA. CDR3 coding DNA: TGTGCCAGCAGCTTCGGCGCCCGCAATCAGCCCCAGCATTTT. It translates to CASSFGARNQPQHF.

The V and J genes are TRBV10-3 and TRBJ1-3; D is undetermined. Deletions cut 11 bases from V and 4 bases from J, with 9 bases between. From germline, CDR1 is ENHRY and CDR2 SYGVKD. The length of the CDR3 is 11 residues. CDR3 protein: CAVDKGNTIYF. Here the CDR3 DNA reads TGTGCCGTCGACAAGGGAAACACCATATATTTT.

In its sample, this clonotype was seen many times. The rearrangement uses TRBV28 and TRBJ2-3; 9 bases are a match to TRBD1. The V gene's germline CDR1 is MDHEN and CDR2 SYDVKM. The CDR3 length is 14 residues. V lost 10 bases, J lost 4 bases, and 9 bases stayed unmatched. The DNA for the CDR3 is TGTGCCACCACCGGGACAGGGTTCCCAGATACGCAGTATTTT. Translation: CATTGTGFPDTQYF.

Many counts were recorded for this clonotype. The V call is TRBV7-2, the J call TRBJ2-6; no definite D call. Trimming left V 5 bases short and J 2 bases short, with 10 bases between. CDR3 size: 15 residues. Germline CDR1 and CDR2: SGHTA and FQGNSA. The CDR3 bases are TGTGCCAGCAGCCCAATCGGGCCTGGGGCCAACGTCCTGACTTTC. Translating it yields CASSPIGPGANVLTF.

This clonotype was recorded many times. V is TRBV12-3 or TRBV12-4 and J is TRBJ1-1; D gene unclear. V was cut by 2 bases and J by 1 base, with 5 bases left in between. The CDR3 is 13 amino acids. The CDR3 region has the DNA TGTGCCAGCAGTTTACAGCAGAACACTGAAGCTTTCTTT. Translated, it gives CASSLQQNTEAFF.

J is TRBJ2-4 and V is TRBV28, with D maybe TRBD1 (7 bases). This CDR3 contains 15 residues. The germline gives CDR1 MDHEN, CDR2 SYDVKM. Trimming pared 3 bases from V and 7 bases from J, leaving 16 bases between. The CDR3 bases are TGTGCCAGCAGTTTCATAGACAGGGAGGTGAACATTCAGTACTTC. Encoded protein: CASSFIDREVNIQYF.

The rearrangement joins TRBV28 to TRBJ2-1, with TRBD1 matching 10 bases. Germline V gene sequence: CDR1 MDHEN, CDR2 SYDVKM. The CDR3 covers 17 residues. Trimming took 1 base from V and 2 from J; bases not matched to a gene: 5. CDR3 nucleotides: TGTGCCAGCAGTTTATACACCGGGACAGGGGCCTACAATGAGCAGTTCTTC. As protein: CASSLYTGTGAYNEQFF.